This record concerns one T cell receptor (beta chain) sequence. Antigen: not known. This specimen belongs to a study of vaccination effects on CD4 cells after COVID-19. Study-wide findings and caveats: Healthy vaccinees' vaccine-induced clones included only 1 of 255 that recognized common cold coronaviruses. There was marked clonal contraction among infection- and vaccine-induced clones late after vaccination.

Sequencing in the ViraFEST assay came after antigen-specific CD4+ T cells had been expanded with viral peptide pools, which were used to stimulate PBMC. Culture proceeded for approximately 10 days, and CD4+ T cells were then isolated. Each vaccine recipient was nucleocapsid antibody negative and had no prior SARS-CoV-2 infection. Days 3 and 7 saw half the medium replaced with IL-2 medium. The data were produced by immunoSEQ multiplex PCR, yet TCRdb's version contains in-frame clones alone and is incomplete. The data contain some 59,000 clones, over 75% of them seen just once; the ten biggest clones take up 2% to 2.5%. The sequencing here drew on CD4+ T cells from PBMCs cultured with HCoV-229E spike peptides, taken before COVID-19 vaccination. The origin of this receptor is a human donor who received a COVID-19 vaccine.

The CDR3 protein is CASSRVGTGVFTDTQYF. The CDR3 region has the DNA TGTGCCAGCAGCCGGGTAGGGACAGGGGTTTTCACAGATACGCAGTATTTT. The chain joins TRBV4-2 to TRBJ2-3; 10 bases are a match to TRBD1. Germline trimming cut 4 bases from V and 2 bases from J; bases unmatched to any gene: 9. Germline loops: CDR1 LGHNA, CDR2 YNFKEQ. This CDR3 contains 17 residues.